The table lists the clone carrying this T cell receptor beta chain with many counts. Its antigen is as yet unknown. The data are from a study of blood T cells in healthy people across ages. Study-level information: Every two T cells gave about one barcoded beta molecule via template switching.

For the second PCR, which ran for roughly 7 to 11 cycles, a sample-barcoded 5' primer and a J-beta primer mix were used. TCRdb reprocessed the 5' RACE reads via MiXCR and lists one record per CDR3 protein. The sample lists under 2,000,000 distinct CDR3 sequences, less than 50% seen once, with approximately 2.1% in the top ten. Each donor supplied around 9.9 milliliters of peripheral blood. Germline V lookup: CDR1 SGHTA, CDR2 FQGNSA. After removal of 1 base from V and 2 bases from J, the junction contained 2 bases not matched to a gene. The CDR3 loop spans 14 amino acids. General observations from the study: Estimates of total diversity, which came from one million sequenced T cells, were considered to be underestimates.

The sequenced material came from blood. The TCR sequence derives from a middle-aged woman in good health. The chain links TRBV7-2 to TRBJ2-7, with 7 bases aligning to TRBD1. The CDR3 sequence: CASSLGTGPYEQYF. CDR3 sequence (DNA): TGTGCCAGCAGCTTAGGGACAGGTCCCTACGAGCAGTACTTC.